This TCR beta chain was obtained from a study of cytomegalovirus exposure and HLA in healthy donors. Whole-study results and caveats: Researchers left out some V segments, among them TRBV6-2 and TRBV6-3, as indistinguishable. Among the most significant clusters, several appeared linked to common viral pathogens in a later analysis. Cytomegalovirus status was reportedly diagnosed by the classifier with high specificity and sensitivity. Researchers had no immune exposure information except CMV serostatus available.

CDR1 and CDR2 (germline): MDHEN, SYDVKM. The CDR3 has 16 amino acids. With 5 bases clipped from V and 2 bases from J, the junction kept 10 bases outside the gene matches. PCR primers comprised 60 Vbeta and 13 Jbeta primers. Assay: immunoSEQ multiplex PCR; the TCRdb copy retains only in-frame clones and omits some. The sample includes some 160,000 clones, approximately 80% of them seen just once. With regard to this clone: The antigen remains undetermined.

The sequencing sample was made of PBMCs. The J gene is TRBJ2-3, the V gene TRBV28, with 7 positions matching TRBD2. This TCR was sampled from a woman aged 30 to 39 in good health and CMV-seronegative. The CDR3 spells CASSREASGHTDTQYF. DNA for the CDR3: TGTGCCAGCAGTCGCGAGGCTAGCGGCCACACAGATACGCAGTATTTT.